Listed below are T cell receptor beta chains from one sample, sequenced in a study of cytotoxic CD8 clonotypes in ibrutinib-treated CLL. Libraries were prepared by immunoSEQ multiplex PCR; TCRdb keeps only in-frame clonotypes and omits some of them. The repertoire holds 11,000 to 15,000 clones, with 52% as singletons. Here the sequenced sample was PBMCs, taken at an approximately 26-month disease-progression time point, from a patient treated with ibrutinib. The receptors shown here come from a human donor with chronic lymphocytic leukemia. The CDR3 runs from the conserved cysteine through the conserved F or W. A D gene is named only where the DNA matches it firmly. Only part of the rows carry a size: once, few, many, or a class if the clone is expanded.

j_call v_call d_call clone_size cdr3_aa cdr3_nt
TRBJ1-5 TRBV10-1 . few CASSAGAVNQPQHF TGCGCCAGCAGTGCTGGAGCGGTTAATCAGCCCCAGCATTTT
TRBJ2-5 TRBV7-9 TRBD1 . CASSLGHTLGGSETQYF TGTGCCAGCAGCTTAGGGCATACCTTAGGGGGCTCGGAGACCCAGTACTTC
TRBJ1-2 TRBV5-4 . few CASSLVLVDGYTF TGTGCCAGCAGCTTGGTTTTAGTTGATGGCTACACCTTC
TRBJ1-1 TRBV7-9 . . CASSFEQGKNTEAFF TGTGCCAGCAGCTTCGAACAGGGAAAGAACACTGAAGCTTTCTTT
TRBJ1-5 TRBV5-5 . . CASSLWRDSNQPQHF TGTGCCAGCAGCTTATGGCGGGATAGCAATCAGCCCCAGCATTTT
TRBJ2-3 TRBV7-8 . . CASILLDYAADTQYF TGTGCCAGCATCCTCCTTGACTACGCTGCAGATACGCAGTATTTT
TRBJ1-6 TRBV11-2 TRBD1 few CASSGQANSPLHF TGTGCCAGCAGCGGACAGGCTAATTCACCCCTCCACTTT
TRBJ2-4 TRBV10-2 . . CASSESTDIQYF TGCGCCAGCAGTGAGTCAACGGACATTCAGTACTTC
TRBJ2-7 TRBV2 . . CASSSGSNYEQYF TGTGCCAGCAGTTCCGGGTCCAACTACGAGCAGTACTTC
TRBJ2-3 TRBV5-1 . few CASSLDSTTDTQYF TGCGCCAGCAGCTTGGATTCAACCACAGATACGCAGTATTTT
TRBJ2-7 TRBV10-2 . . CASSQGNEQYF TGCGCCAGCTCCCAGGGAAACGAGCAGTACTTC
TRBJ1-5 TRBV4-1 . . CASSQDGTYQPQHF TGCGCCAGCAGCCAAGACGGCACATATCAGCCCCAGCATTTT
TRBJ2-5 TRBV7-2 TRBD2 few CASSFHSGGETQYF TGTGCCAGCAGCTTTCACAGCGGGGGGGAGACCCAGTACTTC
TRBJ1-2 TRBV25-1 . . CASSESAVSFEGYTF TGTGCCAGCAGTGAATCAGCAGTTTCTTTTGAAGGCTACACCTTC
TRBJ2-5 TRBV7-9 . few CASSWDWGETQYF TGTGCCAGCAGCTGGGACTGGGGGGAGACCCAGTACTTC
TRBJ1-4 TRBV6-1 . . CASNPGTRNEKLFF TGTGCCAGCAACCCGGGGACCCGTAATGAAAAACTGTTTTTT
TRBJ2-7 TRBV6-6 . . CASSYASYEQYF TGTGCCAGCAGTTACGCATCCTACGAGCAGTACTTC